This TCR beta chain was retrieved from a study of cytomegalovirus exposure and HLA in healthy donors (dated by TCRdb to the late 2010s). In terms of the full investigation: An earlier analysis of some 600 of the donors reported about 260 Gb of sequence data and 117 million unique TCR beta sequences obtained from approximately 180 million T cells. A few DR-DQ haplotypes were treated as single units for association and clustering because of strong linkage in the cohort. The T cell repertoires of around 670 subjects were profiled by immunosequencing and related to cytomegalovirus serostatus. On average, approximately 250,000 unique TCR beta nucleotide sequences were sequenced per donor among more than 350 genotyped donors of the cohort, with roughly 18% of those sequences being non-productive. An early release covering roughly 640 HLA-typed donors comprised about 310 gigabases of sequencing data and tens of millions of unique TCR sequences. An earlier analysis of some 500 of the donors used high-throughput TCR beta sequencing to judge whether each TCR beta V gene segment behaved as functional or pseudogenic. In a later genetic analysis, genome-wide SNP genotypes for about three fifths of the roughly 670 donors were used, and that subset was treated as a discovery cohort. Rather than using new phenotypic data, the later analysis identified candidate immune exposures from TCR beta sequences and from how often those sequences occurred across donors. The genetic ancestry cluster associated with self-reported Caucasian donors included over 80% of the 398 genotyped donors. The study aimed to test whether cataloging public T cell receptors could reveal signatures of past pathogen exposure. Typing coverage varied by locus: roughly 629-640 donors for A, B, C, DRB1 and DQB1; roughly 510 for DQA1; over 600 for DPA1; under 490 for DPB1. Alongside the repertoire data, information on donor age, sex, ethnicity and CMV serostatus was compiled. In a later analysis, previously published TCR beta repertoires from roughly 710 donors were re-analyzed and high-resolution HLA genotyping was added so that TCR occurrence patterns could be studied. Besides the first cohort of under 700 subjects, a separate validation cohort made up of 90 to 150 different subjects was used. Every discovery cohort repertoire had been produced on one sequencing platform. HLA typing covered class I and class II loci at four-digit resolution. High-throughput TCR immunosequencing, statistical association of individual TCRs with disease status, and machine learning were combined to predict cytomegalovirus infection status.

Libraries were built with the immunoSEQ multiplex PCR assay. For the multiplex PCR, a mixture combining 60 forward primers for TCR Vbeta segments and 13 reverse primers for TCR Jbeta segments was used. A multiplex PCR assay on genomic DNA amplified the CDR3 region of rearranged TCR beta genes. On the Illumina HiSeq System, the amplified TCR beta libraries were sequenced as 87-base-pair reads. The authors' pipeline ran thus. A later analysis tallied approximately 87 million unique TCR beta chains across the approximately 670 repertoires, and around 9.9 million of those chains were shared by two or more donors. Raw reads were error-corrected and collapsed into unique sequences by a nearest-neighbor algorithm in which closely related sequences were merged to remove PCR and sequencing errors. Alignment of CDR3 sequences to IMGT reference sequences was used to assign V, D and J gene segments. Each retained sequence needed at least a six-nucleotide match to both a V gene segment and a J gene segment. Rearrangements were classified as productive when the CDR3 lacked stop codons and remained in frame with V and J, and all other rearrangements were classified as non-productive. CDR3 was defined by IMGT convention, running from the second conserved V-encoded cysteine to the conserved J-encoded phenylalanine. In an earlier analysis of 500 to 650 of the donors, sequences lacking an unambiguous match to a single V gene segment were excluded. An earlier analysis of 450 to 650 of the donors called V segments functional above 56.7% productive rearrangements and segregating when the between-donor standard deviation exceeded 5%. A statistical classification framework was built for diagnosing cytomegalovirus status from the catalog of TCR beta chain sequences. In a later analysis, TCR nucleotide sequences were compared against IMGT/GENE-DB human TR gene sequences so that V and J genes could be assigned. In a later analysis, CDR3 sequences and most-parsimonious VDJ recombination scenarios were assigned using the TCRdist pipeline. In a later analysis, every TCR beta chain was defined by the combination of its CDR3 amino acid sequence and its V-gene family, and reads without a unique V-gene family were dropped. To address suspected cross-contamination and a sequencing artifact, a later analysis removed 592 highly shared, low-generation-probability nucleotide sequences. For each public chain, a later analysis derived a clonal expansion index from normalized ranks of inferred template counts within each repertoire. Generation probabilities in a later analysis came from a VDJ recombination model fitted to out-of-frame rearrangements, and those results were checked against IGoR. In a later analysis, TCR-TCR, TCR-HLA and TCR-CMV co-occurrence was scored with hypergeometric tests, and a repertoire-size bias correction was applied to TCR pairs. False discovery rates were estimated in a later analysis by permuting HLA or CMV assignments 20 times. In a later analysis, co-occurring TCRs were grouped using DBSCAN, with TCRdist sequence similarity added in when clustering inside HLA-allele-positive subsets. Co-occurrence clustering excluded repertoires with fewer than 30,000 or more than 120,000 public chains, plus five with anomalous nucleotide sharing. The clones in this table, taken by TCRdb from immuneACCESS, are in-frame only. Not every clone is retained; where verified, under half of the shortfall comes from an unresolved V gene, and the cause of the rest is unknown. Clone size and the V and J calls come from that table; the DNA yielded D and trimming. Here the sample has just over 150,000 clones; roughly 80% occur a single time. The ten largest clones represent around 1.5% of the sample.

Beyond this particular receptor, the publication reports: In a later analysis, most CMV-associated TCR beta chains were found to appear HLA-restricted, with HLA associations seemingly driven largely by CMV exposure. A group of highly shared sequence variants was considered likely to be a technical artifact of the sequencing pipeline. An earlier analysis of roughly 570 of the donors showed that most TCR beta V segments appeared in productive rearrangements either about 87% or about 30% of the time, which broadly matched IMGT annotations. While some public TCRs were present in many individuals, most TCR sequences turned up only very rarely across donors. The authors suggested that the approach could potentially be extended to other disease states and immunological phenotypes. For the cohort, immune exposure information was limited to CMV serostatus. In vitro tests confirmed that a few of the cytomegalovirus-associated TCR beta chains recognize cytomegalovirus antigens. Because HLA typing was unavailable for some donors at each locus, only the typed subset was used in association tests. Correlated functional status among segregating V segments might be attributable to linkage disequilibrium, but an unknown experimental factor could not be ruled out. The classifier was reported to diagnose cytomegalovirus status with high specificity and sensitivity in both the original and validation cohorts. A further reported finding was that TCR beta sequences accurately predicted the HLA-A and HLA-B alleles for most subjects in the first cohort. Compared with equally common non-associated chains, HLA-associated TCR beta chains in a later analysis were more clonally expanded and had lower generation probabilities. Specific HLA alleles were associated with roughly 16,000 TCR beta sequences at a false discovery rate of 0.05 in a later analysis. A later genetic analysis reported fewer N-insertions in productive TCRs among donors in an Asian-associated ancestry cluster than the roughly 700-donor mean. In this cohort, only TCR beta chains were sequenced, and detectable features were limited by the absence of alpha or paired-chain data. Roughly uniform sequencing depth across donors was assumed in presence/absence analyses, although this assumption may not hold. Because counts were too low, seventeen rarely observed V segments, including chromosome 9 orphons, were left out of the earlier analysis of some 640 of the donors. In a later genetic analysis, a missense DCLRE1C variant was associated with V-gene and J-gene trimming of TCR beta chains, and the association was replicated in an independent cohort. According to a later analysis, parvovirus B19, influenza, CMV and Epstein-Barr virus appeared linked to several top co-occurrence clusters. In a later analysis, the rate of TCR association differed among HLA loci, with DRB1 alleles having the most associated TCRs and HLA-C alleles having the fewest. Assigning TCR associations to individual alleles was difficult when HLA alleles, especially DR and DQ, strongly co-occurred. The study gave a list of around 170 TCR beta chains associated with cytomegalovirus.

The cohort consisted of hundreds of healthy bone marrow donors. At the time of sampling, all cohort members were nominally healthy, though unrecorded immune exposures were likely present. The donor tested CMV seronegative, placing the donor among the approximately 400 seronegative members of the cohort. A peripheral blood sample was provided by each donor, and peripheral blood mononuclear cells were used for TCR beta sequencing. The Qiagen DNeasy Blood Extraction Kit was used to extract genomic DNA from the blood cell samples. For this clone: Its cognate antigen has yet to be identified. Base qualities were left out, and no much larger clone turns up one base away.

The origin of this receptor is a woman aged 25 to 39 in good health and CMV-seronegative. Sequenced sample: PBMCs.

Read as DNA, the sequence is TGCGCCAGCAGCTCTACTACAGGGGAGCAAGAGACCCAGTACTTC. The encoded protein is CASSSTTGEQETQYF. The chain is encoded by TRBV5-1 joined to TRBJ2-5, with 7 middle bases fitting TRBD1. Clipping removes 3 bases from V and 2 bases from J, with 7 as the unmatched junction base count. The germline V gene specifies SGHRS as CDR1 and YFSETQ as CDR2. Including the terminal cysteine and phenylalanine, the CDR3 comprises 15 residues. Only the CDR3 portion is preserved as DNA: 45 bases, with reading frame beginning at the first base. The CDR3, completed at both ends by the reference TRBV5-1 and TRBJ2-5 genes, gives the full variable domain KAGVTQTPRYLIKTRGQQVTLSCSPISGHRSVSWYQQTPGQGLQFLFEYFSETQRNKGNFPGRFSGRQFSNSRSEMNVSTLELGDSALYLCASSSTTGEQETQYFGPGTRLLVL.